The clone carrying this T cell receptor (beta chain) has only a few counts. Its antigen is not identified. Method: immunoSEQ multiplex PCR; TCRdb's copy keeps in-frame clones and lacks some. The profile covers over 120,000 clones, with over 75% appearing a single time and 7.5% to 9% taken by the ten largest. The data originate from a study of cytotoxic CD8 clonotypes in ibrutinib-treated CLL. Overall study context: Of a cohort that held around 11 relapsed/refractory and fewer than 16 treatment-naive patients, 17 were IGHV unmutated. Once patients had received a median approximately twelve months of treatment, range 6 to 36, response samples were obtained. Samples showed on average around 230,000 productive templates and around 94,000 productive rearrangements.

V lost 8 bases to trimming and J lost 7 bases, with 12 bases between them. CDR3 length: 12 amino acids. Per the germline V gene, CDR1 is LNHDA and CDR2 is SQIVND (reference sequence). Study findings and constraints: Having risen at ibrutinib response, clonality had fallen back toward baseline by progression.

The sequenced sample was PBMCs, obtained after 36 months of ibrutinib treatment. The receptor comes from a human donor with chronic lymphocytic leukemia. V gene TRBV19 combines with J gene TRBJ2-1; D tentatively fits TRBD1 or TRBD2 (5 bases each). CDR3 protein: CASFQEGNEQFF. In DNA form, the CDR3 reads TGTGCCAGTTTCCAAGAGGGGAATGAGCAGTTCTTC.